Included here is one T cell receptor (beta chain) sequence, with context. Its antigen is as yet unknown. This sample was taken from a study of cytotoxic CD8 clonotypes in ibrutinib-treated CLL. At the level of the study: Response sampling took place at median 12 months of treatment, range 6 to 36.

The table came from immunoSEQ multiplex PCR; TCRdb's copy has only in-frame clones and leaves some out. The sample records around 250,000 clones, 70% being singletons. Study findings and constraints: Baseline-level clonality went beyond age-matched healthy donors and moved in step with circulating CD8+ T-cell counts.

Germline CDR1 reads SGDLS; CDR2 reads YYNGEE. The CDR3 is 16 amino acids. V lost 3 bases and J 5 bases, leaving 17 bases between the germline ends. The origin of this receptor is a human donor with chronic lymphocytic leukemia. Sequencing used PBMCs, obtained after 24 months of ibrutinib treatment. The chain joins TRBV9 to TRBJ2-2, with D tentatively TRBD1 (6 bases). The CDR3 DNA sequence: TGTGCCAGCAGCGCTCGCCTTATAACAGGGACCGGGGAGCTGTTTTTT. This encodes CASSARLITGTGELFF.